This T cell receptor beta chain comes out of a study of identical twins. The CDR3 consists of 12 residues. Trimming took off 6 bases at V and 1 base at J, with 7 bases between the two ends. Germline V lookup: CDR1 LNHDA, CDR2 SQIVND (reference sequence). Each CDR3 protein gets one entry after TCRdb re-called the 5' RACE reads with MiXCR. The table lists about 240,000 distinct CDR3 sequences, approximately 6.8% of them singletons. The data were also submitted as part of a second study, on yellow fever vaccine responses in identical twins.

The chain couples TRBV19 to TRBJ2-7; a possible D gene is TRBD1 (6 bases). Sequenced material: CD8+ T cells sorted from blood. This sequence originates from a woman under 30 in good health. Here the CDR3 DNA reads TGTGCCAGTAGCACAGGGTCCTACGAGCAGTACTTC. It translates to CASSTGSYEQYF. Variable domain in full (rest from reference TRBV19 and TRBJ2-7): DGGITQSPKYLFRKEGQNVTLSCEQNLNHDAMYWYRQDPGQGLRLIYYSQIVNDFQKGDIAEGYSVSREKKESFPLTVTSAQKNPTAFYLCASSTGSYEQYFGPGTRLTVT.